This is a list of T cell receptor beta chains from one sample in a study of vaccination effects on CD4 cells after COVID-19. Produced via immunoSEQ multiplex PCR; TCRdb's table is partial and in-frame only. The table shows tens of thousands of clones, with under 75% occurring only once. No antigens are known for them. The specimen was CD4+ T cells from PBMCs cultured with HCoV-OC43 spike peptides, collected before COVID-19 vaccination. Receptors were obtained from a human donor who received a COVID-19 vaccine. CDR3s include the opening cysteine and the closing phenylalanine or tryptophan. Clone size appears in some rows only: once, few, many, or a class for an expanded clone.

CDR3: CASQGAVSSGELFF; size: few; J: TRBJ2-2; V: TRBV5-1
CDR3: CASSLSGGRETQYF; size: NA; J: TRBJ2-5; V: TRBV5-1
CDR3: CASSLRRENYGYTF; size: NA; J: TRBJ1-2; V: TRBV27
CDR3: CASSISGTLNTEAFF; size: NA; J: TRBJ1-1; V: TRBV19
CDR3: CASSMRPDQPQHF; size: once; J: TRBJ1-5; V: TRBV19
CDR3: CASSLRQGHTEAFF; size: few; J: TRBJ1-1; V: TRBV5-6
CDR3: CASRAEPNEKLFF; size: NA; J: TRBJ1-4; V: TRBV5-1
CDR3: CASSRADANTGELFF; size: NA; J: TRBJ2-2; V: TRBV4-3
CDR3: CASSFVGGAGTEAFF; size: NA; J: TRBJ1-1; V: TRBV5-1
CDR3: CASSLQIGRDGYTF; size: NA; J: TRBJ1-2; V: TRBV11-2
CDR3: CASSLARTGSTGELFF; size: NA; J: TRBJ2-2; V: TRBV7-8
CDR3: CASRPNTEAFF; size: NA; J: TRBJ1-1; V: TRBV2
CDR3: CASSRGEQETQYF; size: once; J: TRBJ2-5; V: TRBV18
CDR3: CASRFGGDSGETQYF; size: NA; J: TRBJ2-5; V: TRBV11-2
CDR3: CASSLIAGSYGYTF; size: NA; J: TRBJ1-2; V: TRBV5-1
CDR3: CAWSAALSPGAGTEAFF; size: NA; J: TRBJ1-1; V: TRBV30
CDR3: CASSAGPGLAGGSNNEQFF; size: NA; J: TRBJ2-1; V: TRBV5-1
CDR3: CASSSAPLAGGKTQYF; size: NA; J: TRBJ2-5; V: TRBV6-5